These 26 T cell receptor beta chains came from one sample sequenced in a study of metastatic and nonmetastatic thyroid tumors. Thyroid surgery was preceded by no treatment in any patient. Using MiXCR, TCRdb re-called clones from the PCR reads. Of about 40,000 clones detected, around 17% appear once; the ten largest clones hold 3.8%. Sequencing used blood. The receptors shown here come from a female donor with papillary thyroid cancer or a benign thyroid nodule (not recorded which). Some clones in this sample may be carry-over from other donors' samples.

This clone was counted ten times or more. V and J are TRBV10-3 and TRBJ2-7; no reliable D call. CDR1 and CDR2 (germline): ENHRY, SYGVKD. V lost 0 bases to trimming and J lost 5 bases, with 8 bases between them. The CDR3 length is 13 residues. The CDR3 region is CAISESMTDEQYF. The CDR3 DNA reads as TGTGCCATCAGTGAGTCGATGACGGACGAGCAGTACTTC.

DNA for the CDR3: TGCGCCAGCAGCTTCGAGTGGGTTGCTTTCTTT. Amino acid sequence: CASSFEWVAFF. This chain links TRBV5-1 with TRBJ1-1; D remains unclear. The CDR3 length is 11 residues. The ends were cut back, 2 bases at V and 11 bases at J, with 10 bases in the middle. Germline assignment: CDR1 SGHRS and CDR2 YFSETQ.

At least ten counts were recorded for this clone. The J gene is TRBJ1-1, the V gene TRBV4-1; D remains unclear. Trimming pared 4 bases from V and 5 bases from J, leaving 14 bases between. The CDR3 is made up of 14 amino acids. The germline CDR1 and CDR2 sequences are MGHRA and YSYEKL. The CDR3 DNA reads TGCGCCAGCAGCCCGGAGGGCTTGTTTACTGAAGCTTTCTTT. This gives the protein CASSPEGLFTEAFF.

This clone was counted ten times or more. The rearrangement links TRBV28 to TRBJ2-2; D uncertain. Trimming took 5 bases from V and 7 from J, leaving 14 bases between them. Germline V CDR1 and CDR2: MDHEN, SYDVKM. This CDR3 is 14 amino acids long. The CDR3 DNA follows: TGTGCCAGCAGTCCCCTGTGGGCGCTCGGGGAGCTGTTTTTT. Its protein product is CASSPLWALGELFF.

There are many counts of this clone. The chain combines TRBV15 with TRBJ2-6; D gene ambiguous. The V end was cut by 4 bases, the J end by 2 bases, with 9 bases between. The germline V gene has CDR1 LNHNV and CDR2 YYDKDF (reference sequence). The CDR3 totals 15 residues. CDR3 sequence (DNA): TGTGCCACCAGCAATGGTCTCCCTGGGGCCAACGTCCTGACTTTC. As protein: CATSNGLPGANVLTF.

This clone has only a few counts. The chain is built from TRBV6-1 and TRBJ2-7; 9 positions agree with TRBD1. This CDR3 has 12 amino acids. Germline CDR1 is MNHNS and CDR2 is SASEGT. The DNA for the CDR3 is TGTGCGTCGGGACAGGGTGAATACGAGCAGTACTTC. Translation gives CASGQGEYEQYF.

This clone was seen ten or more times. This rearrangement joins TRBV27 to TRBJ1-6; a possible D gene is TRBD1 (5 bases). CDR1 and CDR2 from the germline V gene are MNHEY and SMNVEV (reference sequence). V lost 7 bases to trimming and J lost 6 bases, with 13 bases between them. The CDR3 consists of 14 residues. CDR3 region: CASTQGTANSPLHF. The CDR3 nucleotides read TGTGCCAGCACCCAAGGGACGGCTAATTCACCCCTCCACTTT.

CDR3 bases: TGTGCCAGCAATCGAGGGGGATTCTACAATGAGCAGTTCTTC. This encodes CASNRGGFYNEQFF. The J gene is TRBJ2-1, the V gene TRBV28, with D tentatively TRBD1 (6 bases). The length of the CDR3 is 14 residues. Germline CDR1 and CDR2: MDHEN and SYDVKM. Trimming took off 7 bases at V and 3 bases at J, with 13 bases between the two ends.

The chain has TRBV6-1 and TRBJ2-7, with D perhaps TRBD2 (6 bases). The V gene lost 5 bases and the J gene lost 8 bases, with 16 bases spanning the gap. The CDR3 is 13 residues long. Germline V gene sequence: CDR1 MNHNS, CDR2 SASEGT. CDR3 region: CASSTREEGKQYF. CDR3 sequence (DNA): TGTGCCAGCAGTACGAGGGAGGAGGGAAAGCAGTACTTC.

DNA for the CDR3: TGTGCCAGCAGTTTGACACAGGGTTACGAGCAGTACTTC. It encodes CASSLTQGYEQYF. V gene TRBV12-3 or TRBV12-4 combines with J gene TRBJ2-7; TRBD1 is a possible D gene (6 bases). With 3 bases removed from V and 4 bases from J, the gap between germline ends came to 10 bases. The CDR3 sequence is 13 residues long.

This clone was seen many times. The V gene is TRBV10-3, the J gene TRBJ1-1, with a weak D call TRBD1 (6 bases). Germline CDR1 is ENHRY and CDR2 is SYGVKD. Deletions cut 0 bases from V and 4 bases from J, with 18 bases between. CDR3 size: 17 residues. CDR3 loop: CAISESATGMGGTEAFF. The CDR3 nucleotides are TGTGCCATCAGTGAGTCTGCCACAGGGATGGGGGGCACTGAAGCTTTCTTT.

There are a few counts of this clone. It may be a read error: a sequence one base away is much more abundant. This is likely a read error, given that the CDR3 carries no conserved phenylalanine or tryptophan at its end. The chain combines TRBV5-1 with TRBJ2-3, with D perhaps TRBD1 (5 bases). V gave up 4 bases and J gave up 0 bases, with 12 bases separating them. The V gene's germline CDR1 is SGHRS and CDR2 YFSETQ. The CDR3 has 15 amino acids. CDR3 nucleotide sequence: TGCGCCAGCAGCCTTGACAGACCTAGCACAGATACGCAGTATCTT. Translated, it gives CASSLDRPSTDTQYL.

This clone was detected many times. The CDR3 nucleotides are TGTGCCAGCAGCTCCGGGACAGTGAGCAATCAGCCCCAGCATTTT. The encoded protein is CASSSGTVSNQPQHF. The chain is built from TRBV28 and TRBJ1-5, with 7 nucleotides matching TRBD1. Germline loops: CDR1 MDHEN, CDR2 SYDVKM. The length of the CDR3 is 15 residues. V lost 6 bases, J lost 1 base, and 6 bases stayed unmatched.

The sample holds many counts of this clone. The same CDR3 also results from other DNA sequences found in this sample. The chain recombines TRBV28 with TRBJ2-3; no clear D gene. CDR3 length: 14 amino acids. Germline-derived CDR1 and CDR2 are MDHEN and SYDVKM. V was shortened by 4 bases and J by 2 bases, with 10 bases between the two germline ends. In DNA form, the CDR3 reads TGTGCCAGCAGTTACTCGCGGTCCACAGATACGCAGTATTTT. This gives the protein CASSYSRSTDTQYF.

The chain employs TRBV12-5 and TRBJ2-3; possible D gene TRBD2, 6 bases. V was trimmed by 4 bases and J by 2 bases, leaving 19 bases between them. The CDR3 runs to 17 residues. Germline lookup yields CDR1 LGHNT and CDR2 FRNRAP. The CDR3 region has the DNA TGTGCTAGTGGTTGGCCCCACGGGGGTGTCCACACAGATACGCAGTATTTT. This encodes CASGWPHGGVHTDTQYF.

This clone is labeled as medium-sized (0.01 to 0.1%). This chain joins TRBV19 and TRBJ2-7; possible D gene TRBD2, 5 bases. The CDR3 totals 12 residues. The V end lost 6 bases, the J end lost 2 bases, and 8 bases lay between the germline ends. Germline V CDR1 and CDR2: LNHDA, SQIVND (reference sequence). CDR3 coding DNA: TGTGCCAGTAGATCCGGGGCCTACGAGCAGTACTTC. Amino acid sequence: CASRSGAYEQYF. The full variable domain, in which reference TRBV19 and TRBJ2-7 provide the parts outside the CDR3, is DGGITQSPKYLFRKEGQNVTLSCEQNLNHDAMYWYRQDPGQGLRLIYYSQIVNDFQKGDIAEGYSVSREKKESFPLTVTSAQKNPTAFYLCASRSGAYEQYFGPGTRLTVT.

With respect to this clone: One junction end disagrees with the germline gene, perhaps due to a read error. V and J are TRBV7-3 and TRBJ2-2, with D perhaps matching TRBD2 (6 bases). The V gene's germline CDR1 is SGHTA and CDR2 FQGTGA. This CDR3 is 15 amino acids long. The DNA for the CDR3 is TGTGCCAACAGCAAAAGCGGGTTGAACACCGTGGAGCTGTTTTTT. This sequence encodes CANSKSGLNTVELFF.

This clone was detected ten times or more. The chain couples TRBV7-6 to TRBJ1-6; 9 bases agree with TRBD1. The CDR3 runs 14 residues. With V trimmed by 5 bases and J by 7 bases, 3 bases remained unmatched. The germline gives CDR1 SGHVS, CDR2 FNYEAQ. CDR3 sequence: CASSQGQGNSPLHF. CDR3 nucleotides: TGTGCCAGCAGCCAGGGACAGGGAAATTCACCCCTCCACTTT.

Sample share makes this clone medium-sized. The chain links TRBV27 to TRBJ1-5, with D possibly TRBD1 on 6 matching bases. Trimming left V 6 bases short and J 1 base short, with 16 bases between. Germline CDR1 and CDR2: MNHEY and SMNVEV (reference sequence). This CDR3 has 16 residues. Written as DNA, the CDR3 is TGTGCCAGCAGCGCTGAAGGGGGATTAAGCAATCAGCCCCAGCATTTT. Its protein product is CASSAEGGLSNQPQHF.

This clone was seen a handful of times. The gene calls are TRBV5-4 and TRBJ2-6; the match to TRBD1 covers 9 bases. The length of the CDR3 is 15 residues. The germline V gene has CDR1 SGHNT and CDR2 YYREEE (reference sequence). J gave up 4 bases and V 6 bases, and 5 bases lay outside the gene matches. CDR3 in DNA: TGTGCCAGCACAACAGGGGGCGCCGGGGCCAACGTCCTGACTTTC. Encoded protein: CASTTGGAGANVLTF.

This clone was seen repeatedly, ten times or more. This rearrangement joins TRBV14 to TRBJ2-7, with D possibly TRBD2 on 5 matching bases. V dropped 3 bases and J dropped 2 bases, with 11 bases sitting between them. There are 14 residues in the CDR3. The germline gives CDR1 SGHDN, CDR2 FVKESK. In DNA form, the CDR3 reads TGTGCCAGCAGCCACCGGAGAGGGACCTACGAGCAGTACTTC. Translation gives CASSHRRGTYEQYF.

The chain uses TRBV11-2 and TRBJ2-1, with 7 bases matching TRBD1. After removal of 5 bases from V and 7 bases from J, the junction contained 11 bases not matched to a gene. CDR3 length equals 15 residues. Germline CDR1 reads SGHAT; CDR2 reads FQNNGV. The CDR3, as DNA: TGTGCCAGCAGCCTGGGGACAGCGAGTCGGAATGAGCAGTTCTTC. Protein product: CASSLGTASRNEQFF.

The chain uses TRBV18 and TRBJ1-5; no firm D call. The ends were cut back, 6 bases at V and 2 bases at J, with 14 bases in the middle. There are 15 residues in the CDR3. The V gene's germline CDR1 is KGHSH and CDR2 LQKENI. The CDR3 coding sequence is TGTGCCAGCTCCTTAAAGCACGCCGGCAATCAGCCCCAGCATTTT. This translates into CASSLKHAGNQPQHF. Full variable domain (outside the CDR3, taken from reference TRBV18 and TRBJ1-5): NAGVMQNPRHLVRRRGQEARLRCSPMKGHSHVYWYRQLPEEGLKFMVYLQKENIIDESGMPKERFSAEFPKEGPSILRIQQVVRGDSAAYFCASSLKHAGNQPQHFGDGTRLSIL.

This clone showed up many times. The chain links TRBV15 to TRBJ2-5; 12 nucleotides agree with TRBD2. The CDR3 runs to 21 residues. Germline V gene lookup returns CDR1 LNHNV and CDR2 YYDKDF (reference sequence). Trimming at V came to 0 bases and at J to 3 bases, leaving 17 bases not matched to a gene. CDR3 region: CATSREPSGLAGSKYKETQYF. DNA for the CDR3: TGTGCCACCAGCAGAGAGCCATCCGGACTAGCGGGGTCAAAATATAAAGAGACCCAGTACTTC.

This clone has more than one count but fewer than ten. This may be a read error: a much more frequent sequence differs by one nucleotide. This CDR3 is also generated by other DNA sequences in the sample. CDR3 in DNA: TGTGCTAGCAGCTCCCGACGGGATGGCTACACCTTC. As protein: CASSSRRDGYTF. This chain connects TRBV7-9 to TRBJ1-2; D is ambiguous. The CDR3 totals 12 residues. CDR1 and CDR2 (germline): SEHNR, FQNEAQ (reference sequence).

This clone came up many times. The chain employs TRBV11-1 and TRBJ1-5; the match to TRBD1 covers 11 bases. The CDR3 is made up of 16 amino acids. The germline V gene encodes CDR1 SGHAT and CDR2 FQDESV (reference sequence). V lost 5 bases to trimming and J lost 9 bases; unmatched junction nucleotides: 12. The CDR3 region is CASSAGTGGAQGPQHF. DNA for the CDR3: TGTGCCAGCAGCGCGGGGACAGGGGGTGCCCAGGGGCCCCAGCATTTT.